What follows are 23 T cell receptor beta chains derived from one specimen sequenced in a study of blood T cells in healthy people across ages. The authors ran a second PCR of roughly 6 to 11 cycles using a sample-barcoded 5' primer and a J-beta primer mix. TCRdb recomputed calls from the 5' RACE reads with MiXCR, one row per CDR3 protein. The data show hundreds of thousands of distinct CDR3 sequences, with around 43% seen just once and around 30% held by the top ten. The material sequenced was blood. The receptors stem from a man older than 75 in good health.

Only a few counts were recorded for this clonotype. The chain employs TRBV3-1 and TRBJ2-7; D ambiguous. This CDR3 contains 12 residues. V was cut by 4 bases and J by 6 bases, with 10 bases left in between. CDR1 is LGHDT, CDR2 YNNKEL, per germline (reference sequence). CDR3 bases: TGTGCCAGCAGCCCCTTCGGGCGCGAGCAGTACTTC. It translates to CASSPFGREQYF.

The table lists this clonotype with a few counts. V usage is TRBV6-1 and J usage is TRBJ2-5, with 11 bases fitting TRBD2. Germline CDR1 MNHNS, CDR2 SASEGT. Trimming at V came to 10 bases and at J to 0 bases, leaving 7 bases not matched to a gene. This CDR3 contains 15 residues. The CDR3 region has the DNA TGTGCCACCGGGGGACTAGCGGCGTACCAAGAGACCCAGTACTTC. It specifies CATGGLAAYQETQYF.

This clonotype appeared a few times. The rearrangement links TRBV18 to TRBJ2-3, with unresolved D. V was shortened by 3 bases and J by 3 bases, with 7 bases between the two germline ends. Germline CDR1 is KGHSH and CDR2 is LQKENI. The CDR3 runs 13 residues. The CDR3 region is CASSPRQTDTQYF. The CDR3 DNA is TGTGCCAGCTCACCTAGACAAACAGATACGCAGTATTTT.

The chain uses TRBV12-3 or TRBV12-4 and TRBJ2-1; 13 bases map to TRBD2. The CDR3 consists of 15 residues. The trim removed 3 bases at V and 9 bases at J, leaving 5 bases unmatched. The CDR3 region is CASSFGTSGVAEQFF. The CDR3 bases are TGTGCCAGCAGTTTCGGGACTAGCGGGGTAGCTGAGCAGTTCTTC.

Of note for this clonotype: Relative to the germline gene, one junction end is altered; a read error may explain this. V and J are TRBV4-2 and TRBJ1-5; unclear D gene. CDR3 length: 15 residues. Germline lookup yields CDR1 LGHNA and CDR2 YNFKEQ. The CDR3: CASTPFADSNQPRHF. The CDR3 DNA sequence: TGTGCCAGCACCCCCTTTGCGGATAGCAATCAGCCCCGGCATTTT.

The chain couples TRBV9 to TRBJ2-3, with a possible D match to TRBD2 (6 bases). This CDR3 comprises 14 residues. The V end lost 2 bases, the J end lost 2 bases, and 9 bases lay between the germline ends. In germline, CDR1 is SGDLS, CDR2 YYNGEE. This CDR3 is CASSVWDFTDTQYF. The CDR3 coding sequence is TGTGCCAGCAGCGTCTGGGACTTCACAGATACGCAGTATTTT. Drawing the rest from reference TRBV9 and TRBJ2-3, the complete variable domain is DSGVTQTPKHLITATGQRVTLRCSPRSGDLSVYWYQQSLDQGLQFLIQYYNGEERAKGNILERFSAQQFPDLHSELNLSSLELGDSALYFCASSVWDFTDTQYFGPGTRLTVL.

This clonotype was seen a few times. The chain couples TRBV18 to TRBJ1-2, with D unclear. Germline CDR1 KGHSH, CDR2 LQKENI. V lost 5 bases to trimming and J lost 3 bases, with 16 bases between them. This CDR3 comprises 15 residues. CDR3 region: CASSALLSGDYGYTF. The CDR3, as DNA: TGTGCCAGCTCAGCCCTCCTGTCCGGGGACTATGGCTACACCTTC.

This clonotype was seen a handful of times. The J gene is TRBJ1-2, the V gene TRBV3-1, with a possible D match to TRBD1 (5 bases). This CDR3 is built from 15 residues. The germline V gene encodes CDR1 LGHDT and CDR2 YNNKEL (reference sequence). V lost 5 bases and J lost 8, with 21 bases in between. The CDR3 reads CASSGTHSLSGGYTF. The CDR3 region has the DNA TGTGCCAGCAGCGGGACCCATTCTCTCTCTGGGGGCTACACCTTC. Supplemented by reference TRBV3-1 and TRBJ1-2, the full variable domain reads DTAVSQTPKYLVTQMGNDKSIKCEQNLGHDTMYWYKQDSKKFLKIMFSYNNKELIINETVPNRFSPKSPDKAHLNLHINSLELGDSAVYFCASSGTHSLSGGYTFGSGTRLTVV.

This chain uses TRBV4-1 with TRBJ2-4; perhaps TRBD2 as D (5 bases). The J call may be in error: the DNA end matches TRBJ2-5 better. This CDR3 is built from 15 residues. CDR1 is MGHRA, CDR2 YSYEKL, per germline. DNA for the CDR3: TGCGCCAGCAGCCAAGGTCGCGCCTCGGGGGAGACCCAGTACTTC. Its translation is CASSQGRASGETQYF.

The chain couples TRBV24-1 to TRBJ2-5; 7 nucleotides line up with TRBD1. The J call may be incorrect, as the DNA end agrees better with TRBJ2-7. CDR1 and CDR2 (germline): KGHDR, SFDVKD. The CDR3 is made up of 14 amino acids. The CDR3 DNA reads as TGTGCCACCAGTGCACAGGGGACGACCTACGAGCAGTACTTC. Its translation is CATSAQGTTYEQYF.

This clonotype showed up just a few times. The CDR3 region has the DNA TGCAGTGCTAGAGATCCAGCGGTTGGAGAGACCCAGTACTTC. It yields the protein CSARDPAVGETQYF. The genes are TRBV20-1 and TRBJ2-5; D might be TRBD2 (5 bases). The CDR3 extends over 14 amino acids. Germline-derived CDR1 and CDR2 are DFQATT and SNEGSKA (reference sequence). V gave up 0 bases and J gave up 4 bases, with 12 bases separating them.

This clonotype was picked up a small number of times. This rearrangement joins TRBV6-2 or TRBV6-3 to TRBJ1-6; possible D gene TRBD1, 6 bases. The V gene's germline CDR1 is MNHEY and CDR2 SVGEGT. This CDR3 has 17 residues. Between the trimmed V and J ends, which lost 7 bases and 7 bases, there was a span of 23 bases. Written as DNA, the CDR3 is TGTGCCAGCACCGAGAACGACCACAGGGTGAGGAATTCACCCCTCCACTTT. Protein product: CASTENDHRVRNSPLHF.

This rearrangement joins TRBV25-1 to TRBJ1-4, with TRBD1 as a possible D gene (5 bases). The V and J ends lost 3 bases and 8 bases respectively, with 13 bases between them. This CDR3 has 14 residues. The germline V gene encodes CDR1 MGHDK and CDR2 SYGVNS. The CDR3 DNA sequence: TGTGCCAGCAGTGACCGGGGCGCAACCGAAAAACTGTTTTTT. This translates into CASSDRGATEKLFF.

The J gene is TRBJ2-2, the V gene TRBV5-6; no clear D gene. The CDR3 spans 16 residues. The germline V and J ends were trimmed by 0 bases and 6 bases, with 15 bases remaining between them. CDR1 is SGHDT, CDR2 YYEEEE, per germline. The CDR3 reads CASSLVGRITSGELFF. CDR3 DNA: TGTGCCAGCAGCTTGGTCGGGCGGATAACGTCCGGGGAGCTGTTTTTT. The entire variable domain, with the rest obtained from reference TRBV5-6 and TRBJ2-2, is as follows: DAGVTQSPTHLIKTRGQQVTLRCSPKSGHDTVSWYQQALGQGPQFIFQYYEEEERQRGNFPDRFSGHQFPNYSSELNVNALLLGDSALYLCASSLVGRITSGELFFGEGSRLTVL.

The genes are TRBV12-3 or TRBV12-4 and TRBJ2-3, with D perhaps TRBD1 or TRBD2 (5 bases each). Trimming stripped 4 bases from V and 0 bases from J, with 11 bases between. This CDR3 contains 15 residues. The CDR3 protein is CASSSRDDSTDTQYF. CDR3 coding DNA: TGTGCCAGCAGTTCCCGGGACGATAGCACAGATACGCAGTATTTT.

This clonotype was counted a few times. The gene calls are TRBV20-1 and TRBJ2-3, with 8 positions matching TRBD2. Germline CDR1 reads DFQATT; CDR2 reads SNEGSKA (reference sequence). The trim removed 0 bases at V and 2 bases at J, leaving 4 bases unmatched. This CDR3 has 15 amino acids. This CDR3 reads CSARDPAGDTDTQYF. CDR3 DNA sequence: TGCAGTGCTAGAGATCCAGCGGGAGACACAGATACGCAGTATTTT.

In its sample, this clonotype was seen a few times. This chain joins TRBV14 and TRBJ1-1, with D possibly being TRBD1 (6 bases). The V and J ends lost 5 bases and 7 bases respectively, with 11 bases between them. Germline V CDR1 and CDR2: SGHDN, FVKESK. The CDR3 loop spans 12 amino acids. The CDR3 loop reads CASSVQGYEAFF. The CDR3 DNA follows: TGTGCCAGCAGCGTACAGGGTTATGAAGCTTTCTTT.

This clonotype showed up just a few times. One junction end does not reproduce the germline sequence, and a read error may be involved. The J gene is TRBJ2-5, the V gene TRBV7-9; D is unclear. The J call is uncertain, as TRBJ2-7 better fits the DNA end. The germline gives CDR1 SEHNR, CDR2 FQNEAQ (reference sequence). The CDR3 loop spans 12 amino acids. The CDR3 spells CASSLVSNEQYF. In nucleotides, the CDR3 is TGTGCCAGCAGCTTAGTCTCCAACGAGCAGTACTTC.

This clonotype appeared many times. V gene TRBV24-1 combines with J gene TRBJ2-1; D not resolved. Per germline, CDR1 KGHDR and CDR2 SFDVKD. The V gene lost 0 bases and the J gene lost 7 bases, with 3 bases spanning the gap. The CDR3 covers 12 residues. CDR3 in DNA: TGTGCCACCAGTGATTTGGCTAATGAGCAGTTCTTC. Translated, it gives CATSDLANEQFF.

The rearrangement joins TRBV7-2 to TRBJ2-5, with D perhaps matching TRBD1 or TRBD2 (5 bases each). Germline V gene lookup returns CDR1 SGHTA and CDR2 FQGNSA. Trimming removed 1 base from V and 4 bases from J, with 13 bases in between. The CDR3 length is 15 residues. The DNA for the CDR3 is TGTGCCAGCAGCTTAGGAGGGGATCCACGAGAGACCCAGTACTTC. It encodes CASSLGGDPRETQYF.

The chain employs TRBV20-1 and TRBJ2-5, with a possible D match to TRBD1 (5 bases). V was cut by 1 base and J by 0 bases, with 9 bases left in between. In germline, CDR1 is DFQATT, CDR2 SNEGSKA (reference sequence). There are 14 residues in the CDR3. CDR3 amino acids: CSARVGANQETQYF. The CDR3 DNA reads as TGCAGTGCTAGAGTAGGGGCAAACCAAGAGACCCAGTACTTC.

The V call is TRBV7-2, the J call TRBJ2-1; 10 bases align to TRBD2. Germline V gives CDR1 SGHTA, CDR2 FQGNSA. V lost 5 bases, J lost 0 bases, and 4 bases stayed unmatched. The CDR3 runs 16 residues. CDR3 bases: TGTGCCAGCAGCCTCACTAGCGGGGCCTCCTACAATGAGCAGTTCTTC. The encoded protein is CASSLTSGASYNEQFF. Looking up the rest from reference TRBV7-2 and TRBJ2-1 gives the full variable domain: GAGVSQSPSNKVTEKGKDVELRCDPISGHTALYWYRQSLGQGLEFLIYFQGNSAPDKSGLPSDRFSAERTGGSVSTLTIQRTQQEDSAVYLCASSLTSGASYNEQFFGPGTRLTVL.

This chain links TRBV28 with TRBJ2-4; 7 nucleotides match TRBD1. The ends lost 6 bases at V and 5 bases at J; junction bases unmatched: 10. The CDR3 is made up of 15 amino acids. Germline V gene sequence: CDR1 MDHEN, CDR2 SYDVKM. The CDR3 coding sequence is TGTGCCAGCAGCCGAGACCAGGGGGTCCAAAACATTCAGTACTTC. Translation: CASSRDQGVQNIQYF.